A selection of T cell receptor beta chains follows, all from one sample in a study of blood T cell repertoires in COVID-19. Measured with immunoSEQ multiplex PCR; TCRdb has only the in-frame clones, and not every one. Among approximately 100,000 clones listed, roughly 92% were seen once. The sample taken for sequencing was peripheral blood. The origin of the receptors is a man in his sixties with acute or convalescent COVID-19. Both conserved end residues are trimmed from each CDR3.

TRBJ2-1 TRBV10-3 AISEYGSGARGSYNEQF
TRBJ1-5 TRBV19 ASSVSTGQVFQPQH
TRBJ1-1 TRBV2 ASKGQGSTEAF
TRBJ1-1 TRBV5-1 ASSLRQSTEAF
TRBJ1-4 TRBV11-3 ASSPLRSGEKLF
TRBJ1-2 TRBV18 ASSPSGGANYGYT
TRBJ2-3 TRBV11-2 ASSRGTPDTQY
TRBJ2-3 TRBV9 ASSPRTGLAGGPSDTQY
TRBJ2-1 TRBV12-3/TRBV12-4 ASSPGNNEQF
TRBJ1-1 TRBV14 ASSQDFGTGNTEAF
TRBJ1-4 TRBV27 ASKMGQGWGEKLF
TRBJ2-2 TRBV28 ASSLLRWTSGSTGELF
TRBJ1-6 TRBV13 ASSQGRSYNSPLH
TRBJ2-1 TRBV27 ASSQQLQGNDEQF
TRBJ1-2 TRBV9 ASSVEGQTIGYT
TRBJ1-5 TRBV28 ASTPTGPTDSNQPQH
TRBJ2-7 TRBV28 ASSSTEYEQY
TRBJ2-7 TRBV6-5 ASRQTGRYEQY
TRBJ2-7 TRBV19 ASSPSGIRYEQY
TRBJ1-4 TRBV29-1 SVARGTNEKLF
TRBJ1-5 TRBV6-5 ASGQVGMNQPQH
TRBJ2-7 TRBV10-3 AITPGTSDYEQY